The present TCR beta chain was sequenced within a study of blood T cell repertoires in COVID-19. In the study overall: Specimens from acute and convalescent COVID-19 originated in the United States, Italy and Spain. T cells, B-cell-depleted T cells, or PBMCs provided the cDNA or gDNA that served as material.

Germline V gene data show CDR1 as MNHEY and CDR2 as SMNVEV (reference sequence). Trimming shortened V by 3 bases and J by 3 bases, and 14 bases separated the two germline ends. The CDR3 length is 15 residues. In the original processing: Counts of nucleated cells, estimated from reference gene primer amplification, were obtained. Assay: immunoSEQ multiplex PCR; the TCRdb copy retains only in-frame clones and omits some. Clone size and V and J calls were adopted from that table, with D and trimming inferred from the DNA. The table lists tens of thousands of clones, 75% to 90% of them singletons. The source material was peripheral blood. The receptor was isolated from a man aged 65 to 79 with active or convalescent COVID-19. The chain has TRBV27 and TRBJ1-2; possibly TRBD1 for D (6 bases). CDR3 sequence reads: CASSFIRGVDYGYTF. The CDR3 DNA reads TGTGCCAGCAGTTTCATCAGGGGTGTGGACTATGGCTACACCTTC.